The 4 T cell receptor beta chains below were found in one sample sequenced in a study of T cell clonality in common variable immunodeficiency. Overall study results and limits: Reportedly, TCR beta sequences from common variable immunodeficiency showed fewer deletions and N-nucleotide insertions.

The assay was immunoSEQ multiplex PCR, and TCRdb's table has in-frame clones only and misses some. The record shows tens of thousands of clones for this sample, with no singletons present. Their antigens remain unidentified. The sample comprised peripheral blood mononuclear cells. The receptor source for this set is a human donor with common variable immunodeficiency.

The sample holds a few counts of this clone. The sequenced fragment ends 3 residues before the CDR3 boundary, so the rest is inferred from the germline J gene. The chain recombines TRBV19 with TRBJ2-7, with a possible D match to TRBD1 (5 bases). Germline V CDR1 and CDR2: LNHDA, SQIVND (reference sequence). The CDR3 has 13 residues. V lost 5 bases, J lost 1 base, and 9 bases lay in between. This chain's CDR3 is CASSLRQSYEQYF. The CDR3 DNA, read in part, is TGTGCCAGTAGTTTGCGACAGTCCTACGAG.

CDR3 bases read: TGTGCCAGTAGTATGGGGCCGTATAGCAATCAGCCC. Translated, it gives CASSMGPYSNQP. The full CDR3 is CASSMGPYSNQPQHF. V usage is TRBV19 and J usage is TRBJ1-5, with a weak D call TRBD1 (5 bases). The sequence runs out 3 residues before the end of the CDR3; the remainder is reconstructed from the germline J gene. Trimming took off 3 bases at V and 0 bases at J, with 9 bases between the two ends. Looked up from germline, CDR1 is LNHDA and CDR2 is SQIVND (reference sequence). The CDR3 loop spans 15 amino acids.

This clone came up many times. The CDR3 end falls 3 residues outside the read, so it is completed with the germline J gene. The genes are TRBV5-1 and TRBJ1-3; no definite D call. The length of the CDR3 is 17 residues. Trimming removed 0 bases at V and 0 bases at J, with 13 bases between. Germline CDR1 reads SGHRS; CDR2 reads YFSETQ. CDR3 DNA, as far as it was read: TGCGCCAGCAGCTTGGCCAAGGGCATAAACTCTGGAAACACC. It yields the protein CASSLAKGINSGNT. In full, the CDR3 is CASSLAKGINSGNTIYF.

This clone showed up many times. Sequencing ends 3 residues short of the CDR3 end; the germline J gene provides the rest. The chain employs TRBV18 and TRBJ1-5, with D possibly being TRBD1 (5 bases). Germline V gives CDR1 KGHSH, CDR2 LQKENI. Between the trimmed V and J ends, which lost 5 bases and 2 bases, there was a span of 7 bases. The CDR3 contains 13 residues. CDR3 DNA (partial): TGTGCCAGCTCAGACAGCGGCAATCAGCCC. It codes for CASSDSGNQP. The complete CDR3 sequence is CASSDSGNQPQHF.